The 30 T cell receptor beta chains below all came from one sample that was sequenced in a study of read filtering for tumor transcriptome and immune sequencing. Molecular barcoded adaptors covering alpha/delta and beta/gamma chains were used on roughly 370 ng RNA. TCRdb recomputed calls from the reads with MiXCR, one row per CDR3 protein. The data hold about 50,000 distinct CDR3 sequences, with around 21% observed a single time. Sample: a population of CD138-negative cells sorted from bone marrow. Receptors originate from a donor over 35 with multiple myeloma.

This clonotype was seen at least ten times. J is TRBJ2-1 and V is TRBV20-1, with 8 positions matching TRBD2. The V segment lost 0 bases and the J segment 5 bases; nucleotides outside the gene matches: 3. Germline CDR1 DFQATT, CDR2 SNEGSKA (reference sequence). CDR3 length: 14 residues. The chain's CDR3 is CSARDLLADNEQFF. CDR3 nucleotides: TGCAGTGCTAGAGATCTACTAGCGGACAATGAGCAGTTCTTC.

This clonotype occurred many times. The chain combines TRBV6-5 with TRBJ2-1; D may be TRBD1 or TRBD2 (5 bases each). V was trimmed by 1 base and J by 4 bases, leaving 20 bases between them. CDR3 length: 18 residues. The germline V gene has CDR1 MNHEY and CDR2 SVGAGI. CDR3 in amino acids: CASSYLALGAGAYNEQFF. CDR3 DNA: TGTGCCAGCAGTTACTTGGCTCTCGGGGCAGGCGCGTACAATGAGCAGTTCTTC.

This clonotype was detected only once. A clone one base away is much larger, so this may be a read error. CDR3 sequence (DNA): TGTGCCAGCGGCAGAGGACAGGGCGGAACTGAAGCTTTCTTT. This gives the protein CASGRGQGGTEAFF. The rearrangement uses TRBV7-2 and TRBJ1-1; 8 nucleotides line up with TRBD1. Germline values: CDR1 SGHTA, CDR2 FQGNSA. The CDR3 covers 14 residues. The V segment lost 8 bases and the J segment 5 bases; nucleotides outside the gene matches: 10.

This clonotype was detected many times. V is TRBV28 and J is TRBJ2-5, with D possibly being TRBD2 (6 bases). This CDR3 has 15 residues. V was cut by 3 bases and J by 7 bases, with 18 bases left in between. Per germline, CDR1 MDHEN and CDR2 SYDVKM. For the CDR3, the DNA is TGTGCCAGCAGTTTTCATCCTACTAGCATGGGGACCCAGTACTTC. It codes for CASSFHPTSMGTQYF.

This clonotype was recorded at least ten times. The chain joins TRBV7-2 to TRBJ2-5; no definite D call. Germline V gene sequence: CDR1 SGHTA, CDR2 FQGNSA. The CDR3 length is 11 residues. V was trimmed by 7 bases and J by 4 bases, leaving 7 bases between them. CDR3 in DNA: TGTGCCAGCACCGGAACAGAGACCCAGTACTTC. Protein product: CASTGTETQYF.

The chain joins TRBV6-5 to TRBJ2-2; D remains ambiguous. Trimming removed 2 bases from V and 5 bases from J, with 12 bases in between. Per the germline V gene, CDR1 is MNHEY and CDR2 is SVGAGI. The CDR3 totals 15 residues. CDR3 coding DNA: TGTGCCAGCAGTTACGGTAGACCCAAGACCGGGGAGCTGTTTTTT. It yields the protein CASSYGRPKTGELFF.

Ten or more counts support this clonotype. This chain uses TRBV2 with TRBJ2-2; no reliable D call. The CDR3 spans 13 residues. CDR1 SNHLY and CDR2 FYNNEI come from the germline V gene. V lost 0 bases and J lost 9, with 8 bases in between. The DNA for the CDR3 is TGTGCCAGCAGTGAAGCGCAAGGCCGGGAGCTGTTTTTT. The encoded protein is CASSEAQGRELFF.

This clonotype was seen more than once but under ten times. J is TRBJ2-2 and V is TRBV30; D perhaps matches TRBD1 (5 bases). The CDR3 has 15 residues. Germline V lookup: CDR1 GTSNPN, CDR2 SVGIG (reference sequence). The V gene lost 0 bases and the J gene lost 1 base, with 9 bases spanning the gap. CDR3 coding DNA: TGTGCCTGGAGTGTTGGTACAGGGAACACCGGGGAGCTGTTTTTT. Residues: CAWSVGTGNTGELFF.

The J gene is TRBJ2-1, the V gene TRBV28; possible D gene TRBD1, 6 bases. This CDR3 is built from 15 residues. Germline values: CDR1 MDHEN, CDR2 SYDVKM. The germline V and J ends were trimmed by 2 bases and 6 bases, with 14 bases remaining between them. The CDR3, as DNA: TGTGCCAGCAGTTTACTGGGGGCAGAACGCAATGAGCAGTTCTTC. Amino acids: CASSLLGAERNEQFF. Complete variable domain (other parts from reference TRBV28 and TRBJ2-1): DVKVTQSSRYLVKRTGEKVFLECVQDMDHENMFWYRQDPGLGLRLIYFSYDVKMKEKGDIPEGYSVSREKKERFSLILESASTNQTSMYLCASSLLGAERNEQFFGPGTRLTVL.

A word on this clonotype: Sequence at one end of the junction differs from germline and may be a read error. This rearrangement joins TRBV7-8 to TRBJ2-1; D tentatively fits TRBD1 or TRBD2 (5 bases each). The CDR3 runs 18 residues. The V gene's germline CDR1 is SGHVS and CDR2 FQNEAQ. The CDR3 region has the DNA TGTGCCAGCAGCTTGCCCCGAAGGCTAGCTGGTAGGGGCAATGGGCAGTTCTTC. Translating gives CASSLPRRLAGRGNGQFF.

This clonotype was counted ten times or more. The V call is TRBV12-3 or TRBV12-4, the J call TRBJ1-2; D is perhaps TRBD1 (6 bases). With 4 bases removed from V and 3 bases from J, the gap between germline ends came to 21 bases. The CDR3 has 17 residues. The CDR3 nucleotides are TGTGCCAGCAGTTCCCGACCGGGACAAGGAGCCTACTATGGCTACACCTTC. As protein: CASSSRPGQGAYYGYTF.

Points on this clonotype: Just one base apart from a much larger clone, this may be a read error. The chain uses TRBV6-2 or TRBV6-3 and TRBJ2-1; 11 nucleotides agree with TRBD1. The germline gives CDR1 MNHEY, CDR2 SVGEGT. The CDR3 contains 14 residues. J was trimmed by 7 bases and V by 11 bases; bases with no gene match: 10. CDR3 nucleotides: TGTGCCGGCTCGGGGACAGGGGGGAGAAATGAGCAGTTCTTC. It is translated as CAGSGTGGRNEQFF.

This clonotype was detected ten times or more. This chain joins TRBV3-1 and TRBJ2-1; D might be TRBD2 (6 bases). The CDR3 is 17 amino acids. Trimming stripped 0 bases from V and 0 bases from J, with 12 bases between. CDR1 is LGHDT, CDR2 YNNKEL, per germline (reference sequence). This CDR3 is CASSQDGGQGSYNEQFF. CDR3 DNA: TGTGCCAGCAGCCAAGATGGAGGGCAGGGCTCCTACAATGAGCAGTTCTTC.

This clonotype was counted between two and nine times. This chain uses TRBV20-1 with TRBJ2-3; 10 bases match TRBD2. This CDR3 region has 16 residues. Germline CDR1 DFQATT, CDR2 SNEGSKA (reference sequence). V shed 4 bases and J 1 base; nucleotides not matched to a gene: 8. CDR3 bases: TGCAGTGCTACCTTGGGACTAGCGCGGCGCACAGATACGCAGTATTTT. Translated, it gives CSATLGLARRTDTQYF.

This clonotype was seen ten or more times. The rearrangement links TRBV7-2 to TRBJ2-5; 10 positions match TRBD2. The CDR3 runs 18 residues. Germline trimming cut 5 bases from V and 5 bases from J; bases unmatched to any gene: 17. Germline V gene sequence: CDR1 SGHTA, CDR2 FQGNSA. CDR3 bases: TGTGCCAGCAGCCCACAAGGGGGTCTAGCGGGAGTCCGTGAGACCCAGTACTTC. Protein sequence: CASSPQGGLAGVRETQYF.

This clonotype was seen at least ten times. V gene TRBV7-2 combines with J gene TRBJ1-1; D ambiguous. Between the trimmed V and J ends, which lost 2 bases and 1 base, there was a span of 11 bases. Germline assignment: CDR1 SGHTA and CDR2 FQGNSA. The CDR3 spans 15 residues. The CDR3 reads CASSLSKDGNTEAFF. The CDR3 bases are TGTGCCAGCAGCTTATCTAAGGACGGGAACACTGAAGCTTTCTTT.

This clonotype has a count of ten or more. The chain uses TRBV6-2 or TRBV6-3 and TRBJ2-5; perhaps TRBD2 as D (5 bases). CDR3 length equals 15 residues. CDR1 and CDR2 (germline): MNHEY, SVGEGT. Trimming pared 2 bases from V and 0 bases from J, leaving 10 bases between. The CDR3 region is CASSYRPGYQETQYF. The CDR3 DNA reads TGTGCCAGCAGTTACCGTCCGGGGTACCAAGAGACCCAGTACTTC.

The rearrangement links TRBV12-3 or TRBV12-4 to TRBJ2-1, with a weak D call TRBD1 (6 bases). The length of the CDR3 is 15 residues. V shed 5 bases and J shed 11 bases, with 22 bases lying between them. CDR3 DNA: TGTGCCAGCAGTCGAGGGACAATCAGGAGCAGTCAGCAGTTCTTC. Amino acid sequence: CASSRGTIRSSQQFF.

For this clonotype: This may be a read error: a much more frequent sequence differs by one nucleotide. The chain employs TRBV5-1 and TRBJ2-5; 9 positions match TRBD2. Germline V lookup: CDR1 SGHRS, CDR2 YFSETQ. This CDR3 comprises 14 residues. CDR3 amino acids: CTSSLTSGQETQYF. CDR3 nucleotide sequence: TGCACCAGCAGCTTGACTAGCGGACAAGAGACCCAGTACTTC. The full variable domain, in which reference TRBV5-1 and TRBJ2-5 provide the parts outside the CDR3, is KAGVTQTPRYLIKTRGQQVTLSCSPISGHRSVSWYQQTPGQGLQFLFEYFSETQRNKGNFPGRFSGRQFSNSRSEMNVSTLELGDSALYLCTSSLTSGQETQYFGPGTRLLVL.

A note on this clonotype: This may be a read error, as it is one base from a much larger clone. This chain links TRBV29-1 with TRBJ2-5, with 7 positions matching TRBD1. CDR3 length: 14 amino acids. V lost 7 bases, J lost 2 bases, and 10 bases stayed unmatched. CDR1 is SQVTM and CDR2 is ANQGSEA in the germline V gene. The CDR3 DNA sequence: TGCAGCGCCCTGACAGGGAATGCTCAAGAGACCCAGTACTTC. Translation: CSALTGNAQETQYF.

This clonotype was seen many times. The chain recombines TRBV20-1 with TRBJ1-5, with 8 bases that match TRBD1. The CDR3 sequence is 16 residues long. J lost 0 bases, V lost 6 bases, and 10 bases had no gene match. The germline V gene has CDR1 DFQATT and CDR2 SNEGSKA (reference sequence). The CDR3 reads CSADTGTGVSNQPQHF. As DNA, the CDR3 is TGCAGTGCCGACACGGGGACAGGAGTTAGCAATCAGCCCCAGCATTTT.

This sequence joins TRBV6-2 or TRBV6-3 and TRBJ2-1; a weak D match, TRBD1 (5 bases). CDR3 length: 15 residues. Germline lookup yields CDR1 MNHEY and CDR2 SVGEGT. The V end was cut by 2 bases, the J end by 5 bases, with 13 bases between. The CDR3 DNA reads TGTGCCAGCAGTTACGGAGCAGGGAATAACAATGAGCAGTTCTTC. The encoded protein is CASSYGAGNNNEQFF.

In this sample, this clonotype turned up many times. The genes are TRBV10-3 and TRBJ2-1; unclear D gene. V lost 6 bases and J lost 6, with 12 bases in between. The CDR3 contains 13 residues. Germline CDR1 and CDR2: ENHRY and SYGVKD. CDR3 sequence: CAIREAGTNEQFF. Here the CDR3 DNA reads TGTGCCATCAGAGAGGCAGGAACCAATGAGCAGTTCTTC.

This clonotype showed up just a few times. The rearrangement uses TRBV7-2 and TRBJ2-5; 10 nucleotides align to TRBD2. Per the germline V gene, CDR1 is SGHTA and CDR2 is FQGNSA. With V trimmed by 5 bases and J by 5 bases, 11 bases remained unmatched. The CDR3 contains 16 residues. The CDR3 here is CASSALAGLGGETQYF. DNA for the CDR3: TGTGCCAGCAGCGCACTAGCGGGGCTAGGTGGCGAGACCCAGTACTTC.

This clonotype was observed a handful of times. The CDR3 reads CASSYRASSYEQYF. The CDR3 DNA follows: TGTGCCAGCAGTTATCGGGCCAGCTCCTACGAGCAGTACTTC. The chain employs TRBV6-6 and TRBJ2-7; no clear D. This CDR3 spans 14 amino acids. Trimming took 3 bases from V and 0 from J, leaving 9 bases between them. Germline assignment: CDR1 MNHNY and CDR2 SVGAGI (reference sequence).

There are many counts of this clonotype. The rearrangement links TRBV12-3 or TRBV12-4 to TRBJ2-7; the match to TRBD2 covers 11 bases. J gave up 6 bases and V 6 bases, and 13 bases lay outside the gene matches. This CDR3 has 16 amino acids. In nucleotides, the CDR3 is TGTGCCAGCAGCCCTGACCATAGCGGGAGGGCCTCCGAGCAGTACTTC. It yields the protein CASSPDHSGRASEQYF.

This clonotype showed up many times. The chain links TRBV6-2 or TRBV6-3 to TRBJ2-7, with D unresolved. Germline assignment: CDR1 MNHEY and CDR2 SVGEGT. V lost 0 bases, J lost 4 bases, and 4 bases lay in between. The CDR3 runs 12 residues. CDR3 nucleotide sequence: TGTGCCAGCAGTTACTCGCAGTACGAGCAGTACTTC. Translating it yields CASSYSQYEQYF.

The sample holds many counts of this clonotype. The chain joins TRBV29-1 to TRBJ2-5, with a weak D call TRBD1 (5 bases). Germline V gene sequence: CDR1 SQVTM, CDR2 ANQGSEA. The CDR3 is 15 residues long. Deletions cut 4 bases from V and 2 bases from J, with 17 bases between. Here the CDR3 reads CSVAPTGANQETQYF. The CDR3 DNA follows: TGCAGCGTTGCCCCCACAGGAGCGAATCAAGAGACCCAGTACTTC.

This clonotype was seen only a few times. This sequence joins TRBV20-1 and TRBJ2-1; 10 bases line up with TRBD1. The CDR3 has 16 amino acids. With 0 bases clipped from V and 6 bases from J, the junction kept 8 bases outside the gene matches. The germline V gene has CDR1 DFQATT and CDR2 SNEGSKA (reference sequence). CDR3 sequence reads: CSAREAGTGVSNEQFF. CDR3 nucleotide sequence: TGCAGTGCTAGAGAGGCGGGGACAGGGGTTTCCAATGAGCAGTTCTTC.

The table lists this clonotype with many counts. V is TRBV28 and J is TRBJ2-7; D unresolved. Germline V gene data show CDR1 as MDHEN and CDR2 as SYDVKM. V lost 6 bases and J 2 bases, leaving 11 bases between the germline ends. The CDR3 contains 13 residues. As DNA, the CDR3 is TGTGCCAGCAGCCCCGGCTCTACCTACGAGCAGTACTTC. This sequence encodes CASSPGSTYEQYF.